The rows below give T cell receptor beta chains drawn from one sample of a study of T cell responses to AZD1222 COVID-19 vaccine. Method: immunoSEQ multiplex PCR; TCRdb's copy keeps in-frame clones and lacks some. The sample has some 160,000 clones, 85% to 95% seen once. Sequenced material: peripheral blood, taken on day 0 of AZD1222 vaccination. All receptors come from an adult in good health. Both conserved end residues are part of each CDR3. Each record gives: V gene, D gene, clone size, J gene, CDR3 length, CDR3 protein, CDR3 DNA. D genes are given only for firm matches. Clone size is not always given. Where it is, it says once, few, many or a class for expanded clones.

V gene: TRBV18; D gene: -; clone size: -; J gene: TRBJ2-1; CDR3 length: 14; CDR3 protein: CASSPRSSYNEQFF; CDR3 DNA: TGTGCCAGCTCACCAAGGAGCAGCTACAATGAGCAGTTCTTC
V gene: TRBV2; D gene: -; clone size: -; J gene: TRBJ1-5; CDR3 length: 13; CDR3 protein: CASKGLGNQPQHF; CDR3 DNA: TGTGCCAGCAAAGGACTGGGCAATCAGCCCCAGCATTTT
V gene: TRBV28; D gene: -; clone size: -; J gene: TRBJ1-2; CDR3 length: 12; CDR3 protein: CATAQGFHGYTF; CDR3 DNA: TGTGCCACTGCACAGGGTTTCCATGGCTACACCTTC
V gene: TRBV7-9; D gene: TRBD1; clone size: once; J gene: TRBJ2-3; CDR3 length: 15; CDR3 protein: CASSLRGGGTDTQYF; CDR3 DNA: TGTGCCAGCAGCTTACGAGGGGGCGGCACAGATACGCAGTATTTT
V gene: TRBV3-1/TRBV3-2; D gene: -; clone size: -; J gene: TRBJ2-7; CDR3 length: 14; CDR3 protein: CASGVAANTYEQYF; CDR3 DNA: TGTGCCAGCGGGGTGGCAGCTAACACCTACGAGCAGTACTTC
V gene: TRBV10-3; D gene: -; clone size: -; J gene: TRBJ1-4; CDR3 length: 13; CDR3 protein: CAISDQGNEKLFF; CDR3 DNA: TGTGCCATCAGTGATCAGGGGAACGAAAAACTGTTTTTT
V gene: TRBV6-1; D gene: -; clone size: few; J gene: TRBJ1-1; CDR3 length: 14; CDR3 protein: CASSEAEGKTEAFF; CDR3 DNA: TGTGCCAGCAGTGAGGCAGAAGGCAAGACTGAAGCTTTCTTT
V gene: TRBV5-1; D gene: -; clone size: -; J gene: TRBJ1-4; CDR3 length: 12; CDR3 protein: CASSPNNEKLFF; CDR3 DNA: TGCGCCAGCAGCCCTAATAATGAAAAACTGTTTTTT
V gene: TRBV7-9; D gene: TRBD1; clone size: -; J gene: TRBJ1-1; CDR3 length: 14; CDR3 protein: CASSPQGAGTEAFF; CDR3 DNA: TGTGCCAGCAGCCCACAGGGGGCAGGCACTGAAGCTTTCTTT
V gene: TRBV12-3/TRBV12-4; D gene: -; clone size: -; J gene: TRBJ2-7; CDR3 length: 13; CDR3 protein: CASSVTETYEQYF; CDR3 DNA: TGTGCCAGCAGTGTCACAGAGACCTACGAGCAGTACTTC
V gene: TRBV18; D gene: -; clone size: -; J gene: TRBJ2-2; CDR3 length: 17; CDR3 protein: CASSPMDAELSTGELFF; CDR3 DNA: TGTGCCAGCTCACCAATGGACGCTGAGCTCTCCACCGGGGAGCTGTTTTTT
V gene: TRBV4-2; D gene: -; clone size: -; J gene: TRBJ2-2; CDR3 length: 14; CDR3 protein: CASSHTMGEGELFF; CDR3 DNA: TGTGCCAGCAGCCATACTATGGGGGAGGGGGAGCTGTTTTTT
V gene: TRBV2; D gene: -; clone size: -; J gene: TRBJ2-5; CDR3 length: 15; CDR3 protein: CASNRRITDQETQYF; CDR3 DNA: TGTGCCAGCAATAGACGGATCACGGATCAAGAGACCCAGTACTTC
V gene: TRBV2; D gene: -; clone size: -; J gene: TRBJ1-3; CDR3 length: 13; CDR3 protein: CASSEDVGNTIYF; CDR3 DNA: TGTGCCAGCAGTGAGGACGTTGGAAACACCATATATTTT
V gene: TRBV19; D gene: -; clone size: -; J gene: TRBJ1-5; CDR3 length: 12; CDR3 protein: CAGGSGIQPQHF; CDR3 DNA: TGTGCCGGAGGCTCCGGGATTCAGCCCCAGCATTTT
V gene: TRBV9; D gene: TRBD1; clone size: -; J gene: TRBJ2-7; CDR3 length: 13; CDR3 protein: CASSRTGGEKQYF; CDR3 DNA: TGTGCCAGCAGCCGTACAGGGGGTGAGAAGCAGTACTTC
V gene: TRBV2; D gene: -; clone size: -; J gene: TRBJ1-2; CDR3 length: 13; CDR3 protein: CASNIGVGYGYTF; CDR3 DNA: TGTGCCAGCAATATAGGGGTAGGGTATGGCTACACCTTC
V gene: TRBV27; D gene: -; clone size: once; J gene: TRBJ1-5; CDR3 length: 12; CDR3 protein: CASSSGNQPQHF; CDR3 DNA: TGTGCCAGCAGTTCAGGGAATCAGCCCCAGCATTTT
V gene: TRBV3-1/TRBV3-2; D gene: -; clone size: -; J gene: TRBJ2-3; CDR3 length: 18; CDR3 protein: CASSKGSTSFDNTDTQYF; CDR3 DNA: TGTGCCAGCAGCAAAGGATCGACATCATTCGACAACACAGATACGCAGTATTTT
V gene: TRBV5-1; D gene: -; clone size: -; J gene: TRBJ1-1; CDR3 length: 15; CDR3 protein: CASSRRGGGNTEAFF; CDR3 DNA: TGCGCCAGCAGTCGGAGAGGGGGAGGAAACACTGAAGCTTTCTTT
V gene: TRBV28; D gene: TRBD1; clone size: -; J gene: TRBJ1-6; CDR3 length: 14; CDR3 protein: CASRPGQGRSPLHF; CDR3 DNA: TGTGCCAGCAGGCCGGGACAGGGTCGGTCACCCCTCCACTTT
V gene: TRBV18; D gene: -; clone size: -; J gene: TRBJ1-1; CDR3 length: 14; CDR3 protein: CASSPKVWNTEAFF; CDR3 DNA: TGTGCCAGCTCCCCCAAGGTTTGGAACACTGAAGCTTTCTTT
V gene: TRBV5-4; D gene: TRBD1; clone size: -; J gene: TRBJ1-2; CDR3 length: 15; CDR3 protein: CASSFRGGLGYGYTF; CDR3 DNA: TGTGCCAGCAGCTTTCGAGGGGGCTTGGGTTATGGCTACACCTTC
V gene: TRBV5-4; D gene: -; clone size: -; J gene: TRBJ2-6; CDR3 length: 17; CDR3 protein: CASTRTVTASGANVLTF; CDR3 DNA: TGTGCCAGCACAAGGACAGTGACCGCCTCTGGGGCCAACGTCCTGACTTTC
V gene: TRBV4-1; D gene: -; clone size: -; J gene: TRBJ1-2; CDR3 length: 14; CDR3 protein: CASSQGRGSYGYTF; CDR3 DNA: TGCGCCAGCAGCCAGGGACGGGGGTCCTATGGCTACACCTTC
V gene: TRBV18; D gene: -; clone size: -; J gene: TRBJ2-7; CDR3 length: 15; CDR3 protein: CASSPPSRITYEQYF; CDR3 DNA: TGCGCCAGCTCACCCCCATCGCGCATAACCTACGAGCAGTACTTC
V gene: TRBV19; D gene: -; clone size: -; J gene: TRBJ1-5; CDR3 length: 13; CDR3 protein: CASSILGDQPQHF; CDR3 DNA: TGTGCCAGTAGTATCTTGGGGGATCAGCCCCAGCATTTT
V gene: TRBV2; D gene: TRBD1; clone size: -; J gene: TRBJ2-7; CDR3 length: 13; CDR3 protein: CASRRQGWDEQYF; CDR3 DNA: TGTGCCAGCAGACGACAGGGTTGGGACGAGCAGTACTTC
V gene: TRBV5-6; D gene: -; clone size: -; J gene: TRBJ1-1; CDR3 length: 14; CDR3 protein: CASSLMGLNTEAFF; CDR3 DNA: TGTGCCAGCAGCTTAATGGGGCTGAACACTGAAGCTTTCTTT
V gene: TRBV10-3; D gene: -; clone size: -; J gene: TRBJ1-2; CDR3 length: 14; CDR3 protein: CAISEPRDHYGYTF; CDR3 DNA: TGTGCCATCAGTGAACCGCGGGATCACTATGGCTACACCTTC
V gene: TRBV21-1; D gene: -; clone size: -; J gene: TRBJ2-1; CDR3 length: 16; CDR3 protein: CASSKLAGDSYNEQFF; CDR3 DNA: TGTGCCAGCAGCAAACTAGCGGGAGACTCCTACAATGAGCAGTTCTTC